Listed here are 24 T cell receptor beta chains from one sample, sequenced in a study of blood T cell repertoires in COVID-19. The table came from immunoSEQ multiplex PCR; TCRdb's copy has only in-frame clones and leaves some out. Here the sample spans about 200,000 clones, over 70% being singletons. Sequences were obtained from peripheral blood. The receptors shown here come from a woman aged 80 or older with acute or convalescent COVID-19.

This clone was picked up a small number of times. This chain connects TRBV4-1 to TRBJ2-1; 7 bases are a match to TRBD1. The trim removed 5 bases at V and 2 bases at J, leaving 12 bases unmatched. Germline V lookup: CDR1 MGHRA, CDR2 YSYEKL. CDR3 length equals 17 residues. The CDR3 sequence is CASSKSALTGTYNEQFF. Written as DNA, the CDR3 is TGCGCCAGCAGCAAAAGCGCATTGACAGGGACCTACAATGAGCAGTTCTTC.

This clone was counted between two and nine times. The chain is built from TRBV28 and TRBJ1-5; D is unresolved. The V end was cut by 2 bases, the J end by 6 bases, with 5 bases between. CDR3 length: 12 residues. Germline V gene sequence: CDR1 MDHEN, CDR2 SYDVKM. The CDR3 is CASSLVGQPQHF. CDR3 in DNA: TGTGCCAGCAGTTTAGTCGGTCAGCCCCAGCATTTT.

The chain carries TRBV10-3 and TRBJ2-2; 15 nucleotides line up with TRBD2. This CDR3 has 17 amino acids. CDR1 is ENHRY and CDR2 is SYGVKD in the germline V gene. V dropped 8 bases and J dropped 10; count of bases not matched to a gene: 14. CDR3 sequence reads: CAIGGLAGGSIPQELFF. CDR3 in DNA: TGTGCCATCGGTGGACTAGCGGGGGGGTCCATCCCCCAGGAGCTGTTTTTT.

This clone was picked up one time. The chain recombines TRBV5-8 with TRBJ1-3; D unclear. There are 15 residues in the CDR3. V lost 0 bases and J lost 3, with 10 bases in between. Germline CDR1 SGHTS, CDR2 YDEGEE. This chain's CDR3 is CASSLGERYGNTIYF. CDR3 DNA sequence: TGTGCCAGCAGCTTGGGAGAGCGTTATGGAAACACCATATATTTT.

The chain couples TRBV25-1 to TRBJ2-7; 7 bases line up with TRBD2. CDR1 and CDR2 from the germline V gene are MGHDK and SYGVNS. V gave up 5 bases and J gave up 2 bases; unmatched junction bases: 3. The CDR3 sequence is 13 residues long. The CDR3 protein is CASSSGATYEQYF. CDR3 in DNA: TGTGCCAGCAGTAGCGGGGCCACCTACGAGCAGTACTTC.

This rearrangement joins TRBV6-2 or TRBV6-3 to TRBJ2-7; 8 bases fit TRBD1. CDR1 MNHEY and CDR2 SVGEGT come from the germline V gene. Germline trimming cut 6 bases from V and 4 bases from J; bases unmatched to any gene: 14. CDR3 length equals 16 residues. CDR3: CASSRRQGTPQYEQYF. The CDR3, as DNA: TGTGCCAGCAGCCGGCGACAGGGGACCCCCCAATACGAGCAGTACTTC.

The chain has TRBV28 and TRBJ1-5, with a possible D match to TRBD1 (5 bases). Per the germline V gene, CDR1 is MDHEN and CDR2 is SYDVKM. This CDR3 has 13 residues. Trimming stripped 8 bases from V and 2 bases from J, with 10 bases between. This chain's CDR3 is CASQRGGNQPQHF. CDR3 nucleotide sequence: TGTGCCAGCCAAAGGGGTGGCAATCAGCCCCAGCATTTT.

The chain is built from TRBV20-1 and TRBJ2-7, with D possibly TRBD2 on 7 matching bases. The CDR3 has 14 residues. Trimming left V 3 bases short and J 4 bases short, with 16 bases between. Germline CDR1 and CDR2: DFQATT and SNEGSKA (reference sequence). CDR3 DNA sequence: TGCAGTGCTAGTTCAACGGGGGGCCTATACGAGCAGTACTTC. Protein product: CSASSTGGLYEQYF.

The chain is built from TRBV3-1 (or the pseudogene TRBV3-2) and TRBJ2-2; 7 bases line up with TRBD1. The CDR3 runs to 14 residues. The germline V gene encodes CDR1 LGHDT and CDR2 YNNKEL (reference sequence). The ends lost 4 bases at V and 6 bases at J; junction bases unmatched: 5. CDR3 protein: CASSLRTGAGELFF. The CDR3 bases are TGTGCCAGCAGCCTCCGAACAGGGGCCGGGGAGCTGTTTTTT.

This chain connects TRBV18 to TRBJ2-3; 7 nucleotides match TRBD2. J was trimmed by 2 bases and V by 5 bases; bases with no gene match: 4. CDR3 length: 14 residues. CDR1 and CDR2 (germline): KGHSH, LQKENI. This chain's CDR3 is CASSTLADTDTQYF. DNA for the CDR3: TGTGCCAGCTCAACTCTAGCGGACACAGATACGCAGTATTTT.

The V call is TRBV7-6, the J call TRBJ2-2; TRBD2 matches at 13 bases. This CDR3 spans 18 amino acids. Per germline, CDR1 SGHVS and CDR2 FNYEAQ. After removal of 0 bases from V and 1 base from J, the junction contained 2 bases not matched to a gene. The CDR3 here is CASSLATSGRWNTGELFF. DNA of the CDR3: TGTGCCAGCAGCTTAGCGACTAGCGGGAGGTGGAACACCGGGGAGCTGTTTTTT.

This clone came up a few times. V usage is TRBV5-1 and J usage is TRBJ2-2, with 7 positions matching TRBD1. The length of the CDR3 is 20 residues. V lost 0 bases and J lost 4; bases outside the gene matches: 18. Germline V gene sequence: CDR1 SGHRS, CDR2 YFSETQ. In DNA form, the CDR3 reads TGCGCCAGCAGCTTGGGACAGGGTCTTGATCTAGGGGACCTCACCGGGGAGCTGTTTTTT. Its translation: CASSLGQGLDLGDLTGELFF.

This clone showed up just a few times. The V gene is TRBV7-9, the J gene TRBJ2-1, with 7 bases fitting TRBD2. The CDR3 totals 15 residues. V lost 4 bases to trimming and J lost 0 bases; unmatched junction nucleotides: 3. Germline V lookup: CDR1 SEHNR, CDR2 FQNEAQ (reference sequence). CDR3 loop: CASSSSGISYNEQFF. CDR3 bases: TGTGCCAGCAGCTCCAGCGGGATCTCCTACAATGAGCAGTTCTTC.

The chain carries TRBV7-2 and TRBJ2-1, with D perhaps TRBD1 (5 bases). Germline assignment: CDR1 SGHTA and CDR2 FQGNSA. The CDR3 extends over 14 amino acids. The V end was cut by 5 bases, the J end by 5 bases, with 13 bases between. The CDR3 coding sequence is TGTGCCAGCAGCCCGGAGACAGTACACAATGAGCAGTTCTTC. Its translation is CASSPETVHNEQFF. The full variable domain, its missing parts supplied by reference TRBV7-2 and TRBJ2-1, is GAGVSQSPSNKVTEKGKDVELRCDPISGHTALYWYRQSLGQGLEFLIYFQGNSAPDKSGLPSDRFSAERTGGSVSTLTIQRTQQEDSAVYLCASSPETVHNEQFFGPGTRLTVL.

The V gene is TRBV3-1 (or the pseudogene TRBV3-2), the J gene TRBJ2-6, with D tentatively TRBD1 (8 bases). The germline V and J ends were trimmed by 0 bases and 0 bases, with 15 bases remaining between them. Per the germline V gene, CDR1 is LGHDT and CDR2 is YNNKEL (reference sequence). This CDR3 comprises 19 residues. The CDR3 sequence is CASSQEGGTGLSGANVLTF. The CDR3, as DNA: TGTGCCAGCAGCCAAGAGGGGGGGACAGGCCTCTCTGGGGCCAACGTCCTGACTTTC.

This chain links TRBV2 with TRBJ2-1; no firm D call. V lost 3 bases, J lost 0 bases, and 12 bases lay in between. The CDR3 is 16 residues long. Germline V gene data show CDR1 as SNHLY and CDR2 as FYNNEI. As DNA, the CDR3 is TGTGCCAGCAGTGACGCTCGGGTGAGCTCCTACAATGAGCAGTTCTTC. Translating gives CASSDARVSSYNEQFF.

This chain joins TRBV19 and TRBJ1-1; 10 nucleotides agree with TRBD1. CDR1 LNHDA and CDR2 SQIVND come from the germline V gene (reference sequence). The CDR3 loop spans 16 amino acids. Losses at the gene ends were 10 bases for V and 3 bases for J; bases not matched to a gene: 14. The CDR3 DNA is TGTGCCACTAAGGCCCTTCGGACAGGGGGAGACACTGAAGCTTTCTTT. As protein: CATKALRTGGDTEAFF.

The chain recombines TRBV5-1 with TRBJ2-1; 14 bases agree with TRBD2. Germline V gene lookup returns CDR1 SGHRS and CDR2 YFSETQ. The CDR3 is 19 residues long. The V and J ends lost 4 bases and 0 bases, in that order; junction bases with no gene match: 9. CDR3 sequence: CASSAEGLAGGTSYNEQFF. In DNA form, the CDR3 reads TGCGCCAGCAGCGCAGAAGGACTAGCGGGAGGAACCTCCTACAATGAGCAGTTCTTC.

The chain combines TRBV19 with TRBJ1-5, with 7 bases aligning to TRBD1. Germline loops: CDR1 LNHDA, CDR2 SQIVND (reference sequence). This CDR3 is 15 amino acids long. V was pared by 6 bases and J by 0 bases, with 5 bases of the junction left unmatched. The CDR3 spells CASRLQGNSNQPQHF. CDR3 nucleotide sequence: TGTGCCAGTAGGTTACAGGGGAATAGCAATCAGCCCCAGCATTTT.

The chain links TRBV19 to TRBJ2-7, with 8 positions matching TRBD1. V dropped 7 bases and J dropped 0; count of bases not matched to a gene: 26. CDR3 length: 21 residues. Looked up from germline, CDR1 is LNHDA and CDR2 is SQIVND (reference sequence). CDR3 DNA: TGTGCCAGTACTCGGACAGGGACCGCCTGGCAGACCCTGAGGAGCTCCTACGAGCAGTACTTC. The encoded protein is CASTRTGTAWQTLRSSYEQYF.

V and J are TRBV15 and TRBJ2-1, with D perhaps TRBD2 (6 bases). Per germline, CDR1 LNHNV and CDR2 YYDKDF (reference sequence). This CDR3 has 15 residues. With 1 base removed from V and 6 bases from J, the gap between germline ends came to 13 bases. The CDR3 spells CATSRGPGGANEQFF. In nucleotides, the CDR3 is TGTGCCACCAGCAGAGGGCCCGGAGGGGCCAATGAGCAGTTCTTC.

This clone was observed a few times. The chain carries TRBV19 and TRBJ1-2, with 8 bases identical to TRBD1. This CDR3 has 17 residues. CDR1 and CDR2 (germline): LNHDA, SQIVND (reference sequence). V gave up 4 bases and J gave up 6 bases; unmatched junction bases: 16. CDR3 protein: CASSNYHAGTGVDGYTF. In DNA, the CDR3 is TGTGCCAGTAGTAACTACCATGCGGGGACAGGAGTTGATGGCTACACCTTC.

The chain is built from TRBV28 and TRBJ2-3, with 7 nucleotides matching TRBD1. The CDR3 extends over 19 amino acids. Germline V gives CDR1 MDHEN, CDR2 SYDVKM. Trimming took 2 bases from V and 4 from J; bases not matched to a gene: 18. CDR3 loop: CASSLIGGPRAQGADTQYF. The CDR3 DNA follows: TGTGCCAGCAGTTTAATAGGGGGCCCCCGCGCGCAGGGGGCAGATACGCAGTATTTT.

In this sample, this clone turned up many times. The chain employs TRBV12-3 or TRBV12-4 and TRBJ2-1, with a tentative D call TRBD2 (5 bases). The germline V and J ends were trimmed by 6 bases and 9 bases, with 15 bases remaining between them. The CDR3 is 13 amino acids. CDR3 region: CASRLPLDTEQFF. In DNA form, the CDR3 reads TGTGCCAGCAGGCTCCCACTAGACACTGAGCAGTTCTTC.